This T cell receptor (beta chain) was captured in a study of blood T cell repertoires in COVID-19. At the level of the study: Samples of COVID-19 (acute and convalescent) were obtained from the United States, Italy and Spain. Sources were T cells, B-cell-depleted T cells, or PBMCs; the material itself was cDNA or gDNA.

As handled by the study authors: Reference gene primer amplification gave nucleated cell count estimates. Libraries were prepared by immunoSEQ multiplex PCR; TCRdb keeps only in-frame clonotypes and omits some of them. V, J and clone size are taken as reported in that table, and D and trimming were inferred from the DNA itself. The data hold some 41,000 clones, with more than 85% observed a single time. CDR3 length: 13 amino acids. V was cut by 6 bases and J by 4 bases, with 12 bases left in between. CDR1 is LGHDT and CDR2 is YNNKEL in the germline V gene (reference sequence). The rearrangement joins TRBV3-1 (or the pseudogene TRBV3-2) to TRBJ1-2; D might be TRBD1 (6 bases). The clonotype comes from a human donor in a cohort sampled during active COVID-19. The sample consisted of peripheral blood. Written as DNA, the CDR3 is TGTGCCAGCAGGCCGACAGGAGCCTATGGCTACACCTTC. Protein sequence: CASRPTGAYGYTF.